The 16 T cell receptor beta chains given below trace back to one sample, sequenced in a study of response to subunit inactivated influenza vaccine. MiXCR, applied by TCRdb to the RT-PCR reads, yields one record per CDR3 protein. The data hold 800,000 to 1,000,000 distinct CDR3 sequences, with less than 25% observed a single time. Sequencing used PBMCs from blood, obtained 4 to 6 days after vaccination. The receptor set was obtained from a man aged 50 to 59 who received an inactivated influenza vaccine.

The chain is built from TRBV20-1 and TRBJ2-5; 10 bases map to TRBD2. The ends lost 6 bases at V and 3 bases at J; junction bases unmatched: 7. The CDR3 is 14 amino acids. The V gene's germline CDR1 is DFQATT and CDR2 SNEGSKA (reference sequence). CDR3 sequence reads: CSASASGRKETQYF. CDR3 nucleotides: TGCAGTGCATCGGCTAGCGGGAGAAAAGAGACCCAGTACTTC.

The J gene is TRBJ1-2, the V gene TRBV5-1; 8 nucleotides match TRBD1. Germline assignment: CDR1 SGHRS and CDR2 YFSETQ. Trimming removed 0 bases from V and 4 bases from J; junction bases left unmatched: 2. This CDR3 spans 14 amino acids. CDR3 residues: CASSLVGTGYGYTF. The DNA of the CDR3 is TGCGCCAGCAGCTTGGTAGGGACAGGCTATGGCTACACCTTC.

The rearrangement uses TRBV6-1 and TRBJ2-5, with D possibly being TRBD2 (6 bases). V gave up 6 bases and J gave up 7 bases, with 18 bases separating them. The CDR3 is made up of 14 amino acids. Germline V lookup: CDR1 MNHNS, CDR2 SASEGT. This CDR3 reads CASRKTWVGGTQYF. The CDR3 region has the DNA TGTGCCAGCAGAAAGACTTGGGTCGGGGGGACCCAGTACTTC.

DNA of the CDR3: TGTGCCAGCAGACGAGGACTAGCGGGGGTCGGGGATACGCAGTATTTT. The encoded protein is CASRRGLAGVGDTQYF. The V call is TRBV7-2, the J call TRBJ2-3; 13 positions match TRBD2. Germline V gives CDR1 SGHTA, CDR2 FQGNSA. The CDR3 has 16 residues. V shed 6 bases, J shed 6 bases, and the junction held 9 bases outside the gene matches.

This clonotype showed up many times. V usage is TRBV20-1 and J usage is TRBJ2-1; D remains unclear. This CDR3 comprises 11 residues. V shed 6 bases and J shed 8 bases, with 11 bases lying between them. CDR1 is DFQATT, CDR2 SNEGSKA, per germline (reference sequence). The CDR3 region is CSAQVEDEQFF. The CDR3 nucleotides read TGCAGTGCCCAGGTAGAGGATGAGCAGTTCTTC.

This clonotype was counted between two and nine times. This sequence joins TRBV4-2 and TRBJ2-1; TRBD2 matches 12 bases. This CDR3 has 18 residues. V was pared by 0 bases and J by 12 bases, with 15 bases of the junction left unmatched. Germline assignment: CDR1 LGHNA and CDR2 YNFKEQ. The chain's CDR3 is CASSQDGFLTSGSMGQFF. CDR3 DNA sequence: TGTGCCAGCAGCCAAGATGGCTTTTTGACTAGCGGGAGTATGGGGCAGTTCTTC.

This clonotype was observed a handful of times. This chain uses TRBV20-1 with TRBJ2-3; 7 bases agree with TRBD2. The CDR3 runs to 14 residues. V lost 5 bases and J lost 4; bases outside the gene matches: 9. Germline CDR1 DFQATT, CDR2 SNEGSKA (reference sequence). CDR3 in amino acids: CSAQGVGGADTQYF. The CDR3, as DNA: TGCAGTGCTCAGGGCGTGGGGGGGGCAGATACGCAGTATTTT.

V usage is TRBV11-2 and J usage is TRBJ2-2, with 12 bases matching TRBD2. Unmatched junction bases numbered 5, after V lost 3 bases and J lost 6 bases. Germline V gene sequence: CDR1 SGHAT, CDR2 FQNNGV. The CDR3 sequence is 16 residues long. CDR3 region: CASSLWTSGTAGELFF. The CDR3 DNA is TGTGCCAGCAGCTTGTGGACTAGCGGGACCGCCGGGGAGCTGTTTTTT.

The DNA of the CDR3 is TGCAGTGCTCGGACCGTCCCCTACGAGCAGTACTTC. It encodes CSARTVPYEQYF. This chain links TRBV20-1 with TRBJ2-7; the D is unclear. Germline CDR1 reads DFQATT; CDR2 reads SNEGSKA (reference sequence). This CDR3 contains 12 residues. The V end lost 5 bases, the J end lost 2 bases, and 10 bases lay between the germline ends.

This clonotype has a count of ten or more. The genes are TRBV20-1 and TRBJ2-7; 7 bases are a match to TRBD2. V dropped 0 bases and J dropped 2; count of bases not matched to a gene: 22. In germline, CDR1 is DFQATT, CDR2 SNEGSKA (reference sequence). This CDR3 is built from 20 residues. CDR3 loop: CSARDSDGGRHPPSPYEQYF. The DNA for the CDR3 is TGCAGTGCTAGAGATTCAGACGGGGGGAGGCACCCCCCCTCTCCCTACGAGCAGTACTTC.

This clonotype has a handful of counts. V gene TRBV2 combines with J gene TRBJ2-3, with D tentatively TRBD1 (5 bases). Between the trimmed V and J ends, which lost 5 bases and 5 bases, there was a span of 8 bases. Germline CDR1 and CDR2: SNHLY and FYNNEI. CDR3 length equals 12 residues. Written as DNA, the CDR3 is TGTGCCAGCAGTCGGACAAGAGATACGCAGTATTTT. It yields the protein CASSRTRDTQYF.

V usage is TRBV7-6 and J usage is TRBJ2-1; the D gene is possibly TRBD2 (6 bases). This CDR3 is built from 14 residues. The V end was cut by 1 base, the J end by 8 bases, with 12 bases between. Germline V CDR1 and CDR2: SGHVS, FNYEAQ. The CDR3 spells CASSLEEGLHEQFF. In DNA form, the CDR3 reads TGTGCCAGCAGCTTAGAGGAGGGACTCCATGAGCAGTTCTTC.

V and J are TRBV25-1 and TRBJ2-1, with 7 positions matching TRBD2. After removal of 5 bases from V and 4 bases from J, the junction contained 11 bases not matched to a gene. Germline CDR1 reads MGHDK; CDR2 reads SYGVNS. The length of the CDR3 is 16 residues. CDR3 bases: TGTGCCAGCAGTCTTTTGGGGGGGATGGGGTACAATGAGCAGTTCTTC. Residues: CASSLLGGMGYNEQFF.

This clonotype was observed a few times. Written as DNA, the CDR3 is TGTGCCAGCAGTTTAGCCTGGGATACGCAGTATTTT. Amino acids: CASSLAWDTQYF. The V gene is TRBV12-3 or TRBV12-4, the J gene TRBJ2-3; D unclear. V shed 0 bases and J shed 6 bases, with 4 bases lying between them. The CDR3 spans 12 residues.

The rearrangement uses TRBV5-4 and TRBJ2-2; the D gene is possibly TRBD2 (5 bases). The V and J ends lost 3 bases and 7 bases respectively, with 13 bases between them. The CDR3 loop spans 14 amino acids. Germline CDR1 and CDR2: SGHNT and YYREEE (reference sequence). CDR3 coding DNA: TGTGCCAGCAGCTCCCAAAGCGGCGGCGGGGAGCTGTTTTTT. Translation: CASSSQSGGGELFF.

V is TRBV30 and J is TRBJ2-1; maybe TRBD2 (5 bases). The CDR3 has 12 amino acids. CDR1 and CDR2 from the germline V gene are GTSNPN and SVGIG (reference sequence). Trimming removed 5 bases from V and 3 bases from J, with 8 bases in between. This chain's CDR3 is CAWGGGYNEQFF. CDR3 sequence (DNA): TGTGCCTGGGGAGGAGGCTACAATGAGCAGTTCTTC.